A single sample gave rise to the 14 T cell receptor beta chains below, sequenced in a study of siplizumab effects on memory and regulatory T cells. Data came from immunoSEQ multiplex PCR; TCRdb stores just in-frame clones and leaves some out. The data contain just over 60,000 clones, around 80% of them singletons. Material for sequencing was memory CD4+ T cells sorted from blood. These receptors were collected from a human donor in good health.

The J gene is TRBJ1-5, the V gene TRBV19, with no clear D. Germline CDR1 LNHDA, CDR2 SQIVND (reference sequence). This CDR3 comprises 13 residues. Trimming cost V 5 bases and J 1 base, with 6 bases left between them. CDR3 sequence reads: CASSSLSNQPQHF. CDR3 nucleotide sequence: TGTGCCAGTAGTTCACTCAGCAATCAGCCCCAGCATTTT.

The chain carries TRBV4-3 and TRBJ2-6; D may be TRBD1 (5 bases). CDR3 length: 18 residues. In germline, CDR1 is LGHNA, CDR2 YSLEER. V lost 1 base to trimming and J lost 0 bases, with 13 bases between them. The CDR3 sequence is CASSQALGANSGANVLTF. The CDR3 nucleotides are TGCGCCAGCAGCCAAGCGCTTGGGGCCAACTCTGGGGCCAACGTCCTGACTTTC.

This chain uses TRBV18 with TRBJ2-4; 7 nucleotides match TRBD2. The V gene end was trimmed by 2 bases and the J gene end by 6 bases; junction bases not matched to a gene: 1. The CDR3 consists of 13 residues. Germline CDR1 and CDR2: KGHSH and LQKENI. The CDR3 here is CASSPGGGNIQYF. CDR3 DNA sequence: TGTGCCAGCTCACCAGGGGGGGGAAACATTCAGTACTTC.

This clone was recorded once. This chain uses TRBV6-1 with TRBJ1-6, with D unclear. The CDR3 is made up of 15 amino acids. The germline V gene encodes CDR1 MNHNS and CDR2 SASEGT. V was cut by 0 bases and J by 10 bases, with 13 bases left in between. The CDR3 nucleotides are TGTGCCAGCAGTGAAGCGAGCAGGTCTCGGTCACCCCTCCACTTT. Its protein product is CASSEASRSRSPLHF.

The CDR3 sequence is CASGTPTGRAGEKLFF. CDR3 nucleotides: TGTGCCAGCGGAACCCCGACTGGTAGGGCGGGTGAAAAACTGTTTTTT. The rearrangement links TRBV28 to TRBJ1-4; no reliable D call. The V end lost 8 bases, the J end lost 7 bases, and 23 bases lay between the germline ends. The CDR3 length is 16 residues. Germline-derived CDR1 and CDR2 are MDHEN and SYDVKM.

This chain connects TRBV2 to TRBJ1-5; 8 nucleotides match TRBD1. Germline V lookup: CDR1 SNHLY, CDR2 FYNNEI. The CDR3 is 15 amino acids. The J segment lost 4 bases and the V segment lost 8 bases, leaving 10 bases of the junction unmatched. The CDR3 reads CASQTGEAGNQPQHF. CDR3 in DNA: TGTGCCAGCCAGACAGGGGAAGCGGGTAATCAGCCCCAGCATTTT.

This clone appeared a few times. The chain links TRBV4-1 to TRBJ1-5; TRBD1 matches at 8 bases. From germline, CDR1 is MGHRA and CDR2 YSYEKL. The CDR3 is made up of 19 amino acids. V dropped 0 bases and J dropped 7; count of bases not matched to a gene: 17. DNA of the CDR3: TGCGCCAGCAGCCAAGATCGTAACCTCGACAGGGGAGTAGACCAGCCCCAGCATTTT. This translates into CASSQDRNLDRGVDQPQHF.

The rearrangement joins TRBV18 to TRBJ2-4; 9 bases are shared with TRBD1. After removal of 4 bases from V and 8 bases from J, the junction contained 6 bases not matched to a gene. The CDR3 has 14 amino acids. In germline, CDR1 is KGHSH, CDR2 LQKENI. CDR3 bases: TGTGCCAGCTCACGGACAGGGGTAGGGGACATTCAGTACTTC. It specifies CASSRTGVGDIQYF.

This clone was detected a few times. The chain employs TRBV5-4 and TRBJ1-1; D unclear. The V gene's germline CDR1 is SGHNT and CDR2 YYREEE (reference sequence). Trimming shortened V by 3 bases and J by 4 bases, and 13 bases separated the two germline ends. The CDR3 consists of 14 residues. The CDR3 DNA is TGTGCCAGCAGCTCGGGGTGGAGAATCACTGAAGCTTTCTTT. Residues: CASSSGWRITEAFF.

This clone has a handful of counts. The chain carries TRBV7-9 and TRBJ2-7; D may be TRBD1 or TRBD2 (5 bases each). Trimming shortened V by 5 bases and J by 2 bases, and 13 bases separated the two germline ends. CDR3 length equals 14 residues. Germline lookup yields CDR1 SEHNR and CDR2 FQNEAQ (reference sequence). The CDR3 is CASSQGDLTYEQYF. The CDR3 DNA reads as TGTGCCAGCAGCCAAGGGGACCTGACCTACGAGCAGTACTTC.

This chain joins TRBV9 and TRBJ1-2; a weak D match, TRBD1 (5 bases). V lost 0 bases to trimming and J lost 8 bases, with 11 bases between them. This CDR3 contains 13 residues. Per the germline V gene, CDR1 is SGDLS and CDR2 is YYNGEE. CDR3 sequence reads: CASSVDAGEGYTF. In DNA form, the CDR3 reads TGTGCCAGCAGCGTAGACGCGGGGGAGGGCTACACCTTC.

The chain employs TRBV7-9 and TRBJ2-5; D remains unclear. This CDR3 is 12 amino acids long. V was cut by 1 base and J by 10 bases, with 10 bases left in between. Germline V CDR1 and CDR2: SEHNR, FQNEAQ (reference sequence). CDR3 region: CASSLETTIQYF. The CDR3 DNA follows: TGTGCCAGCAGCTTAGAAACTACCATCCAGTACTTC.

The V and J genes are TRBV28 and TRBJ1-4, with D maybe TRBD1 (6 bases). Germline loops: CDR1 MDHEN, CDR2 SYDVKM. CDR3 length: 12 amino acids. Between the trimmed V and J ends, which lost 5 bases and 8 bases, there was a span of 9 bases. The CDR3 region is CASSLQGEKLFF. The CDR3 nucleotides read TGTGCCAGCAGTCTACAGGGAGAAAAACTGTTTTTT.

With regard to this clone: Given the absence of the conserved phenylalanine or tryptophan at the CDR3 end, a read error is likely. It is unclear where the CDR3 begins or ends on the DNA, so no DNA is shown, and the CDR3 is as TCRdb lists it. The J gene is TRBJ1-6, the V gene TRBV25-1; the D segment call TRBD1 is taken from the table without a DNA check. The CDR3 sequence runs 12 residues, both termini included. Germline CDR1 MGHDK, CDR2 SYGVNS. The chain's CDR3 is CASRETGHPSRG.